Each of the 23 T cell receptor beta chains below was sequenced from the same sample in a study of blood T cell repertoires in COVID-19. Here immunoSEQ multiplex PCR was the method, and the copy in TCRdb shows in-frame clones only, minus some. This sample has about 200,000 clones, with roughly nine tenths found just once. Sample: PBMCs or T cells enriched from blood (not recorded which). The receptors originated from a woman aged 40 to 49 in a cohort exposed to, infected with or recovered from COVID-19 (not recorded which).

The CDR3 loop is CASSPYVVGNTEAFF. DNA of the CDR3: TGTGCCAGCAGCCCGTATGTTGTCGGGAACACTGAAGCTTTCTTT. V is TRBV7-8 and J is TRBJ1-1; D is undetermined. The CDR3 extends over 15 amino acids. Germline CDR1 SGHVS, CDR2 FQNEAQ. Trimming stripped 5 bases from V and 1 base from J, with 14 bases between.

The chain joins TRBV11-2 to TRBJ1-2; D is unclear. The germline V gene has CDR1 SGHAT and CDR2 FQNNGV. The CDR3 is 15 residues long. V was clipped by 2 bases and J by 4 bases, with 14 bases between them. CDR3 region: CASSLRNRALYGYTF. The CDR3 region has the DNA TGTGCCAGCAGCTTAAGGAACAGAGCCCTCTATGGCTACACCTTC.

CDR3 region: CASSVSGGAYNEQFF. CDR3 DNA sequence: TGTGCCAGCAGTGTTAGCGGGGGGGCTTACAATGAGCAGTTCTTC. The chain carries TRBV27 and TRBJ2-1, with 11 bases identical to TRBD2. Germline V CDR1 and CDR2: MNHEY, SMNVEV (reference sequence). The CDR3 spans 15 residues. Germline trimming cut 5 bases from V and 4 bases from J; bases unmatched to any gene: 4.

The CDR3 protein is CASSERLAGISYEQYF. As DNA, the CDR3 is TGTGCCAGCAGTGAACGGCTAGCGGGGATCTCCTACGAGCAGTACTTC. V usage is TRBV2 and J usage is TRBJ2-7; 9 nucleotides line up with TRBD2. Germline V gene sequence: CDR1 SNHLY, CDR2 FYNNEI. The V and J ends lost 2 bases and 0 bases, in that order; junction bases with no gene match: 5. The length of the CDR3 is 16 residues.

The rearrangement uses TRBV21-1 and TRBJ2-7; the DNA was not compared with TRBD1, the D call given in the table. TRBV21-1 is labeled a pseudogene. The length of the CDR3 is 14 residues. The CDR3 loop reads CASRRSQGAYEQYF. CDR3 sequence (DNA): TGTGCCAGCAGGAGGAGCCAGGGGGCCTACGAGCAGTACTTC.

The chain couples TRBV7-9 to TRBJ2-7; maybe TRBD2 (5 bases). The CDR3 totals 13 residues. The germline V and J ends were trimmed by 5 bases and 2 bases, with 10 bases remaining between them. From germline, CDR1 is SEHNR and CDR2 FQNEAQ (reference sequence). Written as DNA, the CDR3 is TGTGCCAGCAGCCTTGAGGGCCCCTACGAGCAGTACTTC. Its protein is CASSLEGPYEQYF.

This chain joins TRBV6-2 or TRBV6-3 and TRBJ2-1; the D gene is possibly TRBD2 (6 bases). The CDR3 loop spans 14 amino acids. The germline CDR1 and CDR2 sequences are MNHEY and SVGEGT. The V end lost 5 bases, the J end lost 5 bases, and 13 bases lay between the germline ends. The CDR3 here is CASSRRLDNNEQFF. Here the CDR3 DNA reads TGTGCCAGCAGTCGGCGACTAGACAACAATGAGCAGTTCTTC.

The chain employs TRBV6-5 and TRBJ2-3; 12 bases line up with TRBD1. Germline trimming cut 2 bases from V and 4 bases from J; bases unmatched to any gene: 4. Germline values: CDR1 MNHEY, CDR2 SVGAGI. This CDR3 region has 16 residues. CDR3 amino acids: CASSYGGQGASDTQYF. CDR3 DNA sequence: TGTGCCAGCAGTTACGGGGGACAGGGGGCATCAGATACGCAGTATTTT.

The gene calls are TRBV11-2 and TRBJ1-4; D ambiguous. Germline loops: CDR1 SGHAT, CDR2 FQNNGV. CDR3 size: 12 residues. The V gene lost 4 bases and the J gene lost 8 bases, with 8 bases spanning the gap. The CDR3: CASSYPQEKLFF. Written as DNA, the CDR3 is TGTGCCAGCAGCTACCCCCAGGAAAAACTGTTTTTT.

The chain joins TRBV7-8 to TRBJ1-1; the match to TRBD1 covers 11 bases. CDR3 size: 16 residues. J gave up 0 bases and V 5 bases, and 5 bases lay outside the gene matches. Germline V lookup: CDR1 SGHVS, CDR2 FQNEAQ. The CDR3 protein is CASSLGTGGLNTEAFF. CDR3 nucleotides: TGTGCCAGCAGCCTCGGGACAGGGGGTCTGAACACTGAAGCTTTCTTT.

The V and J genes are TRBV7-2 and TRBJ1-2; D is possibly TRBD1 (5 bases). Looked up from germline, CDR1 is SGHTA and CDR2 is FQGNSA. The V end was cut by 5 bases, the J end by 4 bases, with 8 bases between. This CDR3 has 12 amino acids. CDR3 region: CASSRGSYGYTF. The DNA for the CDR3 is TGTGCCAGCAGCAGGGGAAGCTATGGCTACACCTTC.

This CDR3 reads CASSQGQGASTEAFF. The CDR3 nucleotides read TGCGCCAGCAGCCAAGGCCAGGGGGCCTCCACTGAAGCTTTCTTT. The rearrangement links TRBV4-1 to TRBJ1-1; 8 nucleotides align to TRBD1. CDR1 is MGHRA and CDR2 is YSYEKL in the germline V gene. The J segment lost 4 bases and the V segment lost 1 base, leaving 5 bases of the junction unmatched. The CDR3 contains 15 residues.

The chain couples TRBV14 to TRBJ2-1; 11 bases agree with TRBD2. This CDR3 comprises 13 residues. J was trimmed by 8 bases and V by 9 bases; bases with no gene match: 6. Germline lookup yields CDR1 SGHDN and CDR2 FVKESK. Written as DNA, the CDR3 is TGTGCCAGTAGCGGGAGGGGTTACGATGAGCAGTTCTTC. This gives the protein CASSGRGYDEQFF.

J is TRBJ1-2 and V is TRBV6-5; 9 bases fit TRBD1. CDR1 and CDR2 from the germline V gene are MNHEY and SVGAGI. J was trimmed by 4 bases and V by 6 bases; bases with no gene match: 6. The CDR3 sequence is 14 residues long. The DNA of the CDR3 is TGTGCCAGCAGCACAGGGGGCGCAAGCTATGGCTACACCTTC. This translates into CASSTGGASYGYTF.

The chain employs TRBV10-3 and TRBJ2-7, with a possible D match to TRBD2 (5 bases). The CDR3 is made up of 15 amino acids. V was shortened by 5 bases and J by 2 bases, with 16 bases between the two germline ends. Germline assignment: CDR1 ENHRY and CDR2 SYGVKD. CDR3 in amino acids: CAISTLAGGTYEQYF. The CDR3 DNA is TGTGCCATCAGTACTTTGGCGGGCGGAACCTACGAGCAGTACTTC.

V gene TRBV28 combines with J gene TRBJ2-1, with D unclear. Trimming cost V 4 bases and J 11 bases, with 12 bases left between them. Germline CDR1 MDHEN, CDR2 SYDVKM. This CDR3 has 12 residues. In DNA form, the CDR3 reads TGTGCCAGCAGTTCTGATGACACACAGCAGTTCTTC. Protein product: CASSSDDTQQFF.

V and J are TRBV2 and TRBJ1-1; 8 bases fit TRBD1. CDR1 is SNHLY and CDR2 is FYNNEI in the germline V gene. Trimming removed 6 bases from V and 1 base from J; junction bases left unmatched: 10. The length of the CDR3 is 16 residues. CDR3 region: CASRGDRRGTNTEAFF. CDR3 bases: TGTGCCAGCAGGGGGGACAGGCGGGGGACGAACACTGAAGCTTTCTTT.

CDR3: CTSSQEGQEQETQYF. The CDR3 region has the DNA TGCACCAGCAGCCAAGAGGGCCAAGAGCAAGAGACCCAGTACTTC. The chain combines TRBV1 with TRBJ2-5; the table's D call TRBD1 went unverified against the DNA. TRBV1 is a known pseudogene. The CDR3 is 15 residues long.

The chain joins TRBV7-9 to TRBJ2-7; TRBD1 might be the D (6 bases). The CDR3 loop spans 13 amino acids. Per the germline V gene, CDR1 is SEHNR and CDR2 is FQNEAQ (reference sequence). Deletions cut 0 bases from V and 5 bases from J, with 8 bases between. DNA of the CDR3: TGTGCCAGCAGCTTAGCCCCAGGGGACGAGCAGTACTTC. Translated: CASSLAPGDEQYF.

This chain connects TRBV9 to TRBJ2-5; perhaps TRBD2 as D (5 bases). From germline, CDR1 is SGDLS and CDR2 YYNGEE. CDR3 length equals 15 residues. V lost 3 bases and J lost 3, with 15 bases in between. The CDR3 bases are TGTGCCAGCAGCGCCGGCGGGCTAGTTAAAGAGACCCAGTACTTC. Translated: CASSAGGLVKETQYF.

The chain recombines TRBV5-1 with TRBJ2-2; D perhaps matches TRBD1 (6 bases). Trimming shortened V by 3 bases and J by 2 bases, and 11 bases separated the two germline ends. Germline CDR1 SGHRS, CDR2 YFSETQ. The CDR3 totals 15 residues. The CDR3 region has the DNA TGCGCCAGCAGCTATAGACAGGCAAACACCGGGGAGCTGTTTTTT. The encoded protein is CASSYRQANTGELFF.

This chain connects TRBV24-1 to TRBJ1-2, with TRBD1 matching 8 bases. This CDR3 is 13 amino acids long. Trimming cost V 7 bases and J 5 bases; bases outside gene matches: 5. Germline lookup yields CDR1 KGHDR and CDR2 SFDVKD. CDR3 sequence: CATSQGADYGYTF. CDR3 DNA: TGTGCCACCAGCCAGGGGGCTGATTATGGCTACACCTTC.

The rearrangement links TRBV19 to TRBJ2-6, with 9 bases identical to TRBD1. Per germline, CDR1 LNHDA and CDR2 SQIVND (reference sequence). V lost 6 bases to trimming and J lost 3 bases; unmatched junction nucleotides: 12. The CDR3 totals 18 residues. CDR3 coding DNA: TGTGCCAGTAGACACAACCGGGACAGGGCTGGTGGGGCCAACGTCCTGACTTTC. It translates to CASRHNRDRAGGANVLTF. The complete variable domain, with remaining parts taken from reference TRBV19 and TRBJ2-6, reads DGGITQSPKYLFRKEGQNVTLSCEQNLNHDAMYWYRQDPGQGLRLIYYSQIVNDFQKGDIAEGYSVSREKKESFPLTVTSAQKNPTAFYLCASRHNRDRAGGANVLTFGAGSRLTVL.